The 6 T cell receptor beta chains listed next were all sequenced from one sample in a study of blood T cell repertoires in COVID-19. The method was immunoSEQ multiplex PCR; TCRdb's version includes in-frame clones alone and lacks a portion of them. The data show about 200,000 clones, more than 75% seen once. The sample comprised peripheral blood. The receptors originated from a middle-aged man with acute or convalescent COVID-19.

The chain is built from TRBV7-6 and TRBJ1-1; D is perhaps TRBD1 (5 bases). The CDR3 length is 15 residues. The germline V gene encodes CDR1 SGHVS and CDR2 FNYEAQ. The V end lost 1 base, the J end lost 4 bases, and 13 bases lay between the germline ends. The CDR3 sequence: CASSLDPRVGTEAFF. DNA of the CDR3: TGTGCCAGCAGCTTAGATCCCAGGGTGGGCACTGAAGCTTTCTTT.

This rearrangement joins TRBV6-1 to TRBJ1-2; D unresolved. Germline-derived CDR1 and CDR2 are MNHNS and SASEGT. Trimming cost V 3 bases and J 4 bases, with 15 bases left between them. The CDR3 is made up of 15 amino acids. The CDR3 is CASSEPGLQTYGYTF. The CDR3 DNA reads as TGTGCCAGCAGTGAGCCGGGTCTCCAGACCTATGGCTACACCTTC.

V gene TRBV7-9 combines with J gene TRBJ1-2; 8 bases map to TRBD1. This CDR3 spans 13 amino acids. Per germline, CDR1 SEHNR and CDR2 FQNEAQ (reference sequence). Unmatched junction bases numbered 3, after V lost 3 bases and J lost 6 bases. The CDR3 bases are TGTGCCAGCAGCTTCGACAGGGGTGATGGCTACACCTTC. Its translation is CASSFDRGDGYTF.

CDR3 amino acids: CASSLPGSSGNTIYF. The CDR3 bases are TGCGCCAGCAGCTTGCCGGGGAGCTCTGGAAACACCATATATTTT. The chain employs TRBV5-1 and TRBJ1-3, with D unclear. CDR3 length equals 15 residues. Deletions cut 1 base from V and 0 bases from J, with 8 bases between. The germline CDR1 and CDR2 sequences are SGHRS and YFSETQ.

The rearrangement links TRBV5-1 to TRBJ2-2; D is ambiguous. Trimming pared 3 bases from V and 2 bases from J, leaving 8 bases between. The CDR3 covers 14 residues. The germline CDR1 and CDR2 sequences are SGHRS and YFSETQ. The CDR3 DNA is TGCGCCAGCAGCTCGACACAAAACACCGGGGAGCTGTTTTTT. It translates to CASSSTQNTGELFF. The full variable domain, its missing parts supplied by reference TRBV5-1 and TRBJ2-2, is KAGVTQTPRYLIKTRGQQVTLSCSPISGHRSVSWYQQTPGQGLQFLFEYFSETQRNKGNFPGRFSGRQFSNSRSEMNVSTLELGDSALYLCASSSTQNTGELFFGEGSRLTVL.

On this clone itself: Other nucleotide sequences from this sample produce the same CDR3. The V gene is TRBV15, the J gene TRBJ2-1; the match to TRBD2 covers 14 bases. CDR3 length: 17 amino acids. Per the germline V gene, CDR1 is LNHNV and CDR2 is YYDKDF (reference sequence). J gave up 6 bases and V 0 bases, and 4 bases lay outside the gene matches. The CDR3 bases are TGTGCCACCAGCAGAGACCGACTAGCGGGGGGGCGCAATGAGCAGTTCTTC. It codes for CATSRDRLAGGRNEQFF.